This TCR beta chain is drawn from a study of T cell changes during pregnancy in multiple sclerosis (dated by TCRdb to the late 2010s). Background on the whole study: The study examined how the T cell repertoire changed over the course of pregnancy in women with multiple sclerosis.

In the case of this clone: Its antigen is currently not known. The record has no base qualities; no much larger clone is one base away. This specimen includes other DNA sequences encoding the same CDR3.

Library preparation used the immunoSEQ multiplex PCR assay. As stored in TCRdb, this immuneACCESS dataset retains in-frame rearrangements with V and J assigned. A fraction of the clones does not appear; measured against another copy, unresolved V genes explain less than half of the discrepancy, and the remainder lacks a known reason. The sample table shows some 20,000 clones, and about 87% are seen once. 5% to 6.5% of the sample goes to the ten largest clones. Via the germline V gene, CDR1 is SGHDT and CDR2 YYEEEE. Trimming removed 4 bases from V and 2 bases from J; the gene matches leave 9 bases unexplained. From cysteine to phenylalanine, the CDR3 is 15 amino acids long. Just the 45-base CDR3 DNA is kept, in frame starting at base 1.

Recombination joined TRBV5-6 with TRBJ2-7; the junction holds 7 bases that match TRBD1. The starting material was CD8+ T cells from peripheral blood mononuclear cells, obtained after pregnancy. This receptor was obtained from a female donor in good health, enrolled as a control in a pregnancy study. The DNA reads as follows: TGTGCCAGCAGCCTGTTGACAGGGAGCGCCTACGAGCAGTACTTC. Its amino acids are CASSLLTGSAYEQYF.